Shown below are 8 T cell receptor beta chains from a single sample sequenced in a study of blood T cell repertoires in COVID-19. The method was immunoSEQ multiplex PCR; TCRdb's version includes in-frame clones alone and lacks a portion of them. The sample has a few hundred thousand clones, roughly 77% seen once. The sample consisted of PBMCs or T cells enriched from blood (not recorded which). All receptors come from a middle-aged man who had recovered from COVID-19.

This clone was detected only a few times. V usage is TRBV11-2 and J usage is TRBJ2-1; D remains ambiguous. The V end was cut by 2 bases, the J end by 8 bases, with 16 bases between. The CDR3 contains 15 residues. Germline V gene data show CDR1 as SGHAT and CDR2 as FQNNGV. CDR3 loop: CASSLIGLHEDEQFF. The CDR3 coding sequence is TGTGCCAGCAGCTTAATCGGCCTACACGAGGATGAGCAGTTCTTC. Variable domain in full (rest from reference TRBV11-2 and TRBJ2-1): EAGVAQSPRYKIIEKRQSVAFWCNPISGHATLYWYQQILGQGPKLLIQFQNNGVVDDSQLPKDRFSAERLKGVDSTLKIQPAKLEDSAVYLCASSLIGLHEDEQFFGPGTRLTVL.

The chain joins TRBV6-1 to TRBJ2-5; D not resolved. V lost 2 bases and J 5 bases, leaving 12 bases between the germline ends. Per the germline V gene, CDR1 is MNHNS and CDR2 is SASEGT. The CDR3 totals 14 residues. The CDR3 spells CASSEYSFRETQYF. The CDR3 nucleotides read TGTGCCAGCAGTGAATACAGCTTTAGGGAGACCCAGTACTTC.

The V call is TRBV30, the J call TRBJ1-6; D is possibly TRBD1 (5 bases). CDR3 size: 15 residues. The V gene's germline CDR1 is GTSNPN and CDR2 SVGIG (reference sequence). The V gene lost 2 bases and the J gene lost 7 bases, with 15 bases spanning the gap. CDR3 sequence: CAWSQEGLRNSPLHF. The CDR3 DNA reads as TGTGCCTGGAGTCAGGAGGGGCTGAGGAATTCACCCCTCCACTTT.

This clone was detected only a few times. The V gene is TRBV7-9, the J gene TRBJ1-5, with D hard to call. CDR1 is SEHNR, CDR2 FQNEAQ, per germline (reference sequence). V was pared by 6 bases and J by 0 bases, with 3 bases between. CDR3 length: 12 amino acids. This chain's CDR3 is CASSYSNQPQHF. The CDR3 DNA reads TGTGCCAGCAGTTATAGCAATCAGCCCCAGCATTTT.

This rearrangement joins TRBV5-1 to TRBJ2-6, with 11 bases identical to TRBD1. The germline V gene encodes CDR1 SGHRS and CDR2 YFSETQ. This CDR3 spans 18 amino acids. Germline trimming cut 1 base from V and 0 bases from J; bases unmatched to any gene: 3. The CDR3 region is CASSLTGTGGSGANVLTF. For the CDR3, the DNA is TGCGCCAGCAGCTTGACCGGGACAGGGGGCTCTGGGGCCAACGTCCTGACTTTC.

The chain employs TRBV30 and TRBJ2-6; D not certain. The CDR3 runs 13 residues. Germline CDR1 GTSNPN, CDR2 SVGIG (reference sequence). Trimming cost V 4 bases and J 1 base, with 5 bases left between them. The CDR3 sequence is CAWTLSGANVLTF. In DNA form, the CDR3 reads TGTGCCTGGACGTTATCTGGGGCCAACGTCCTGACTTTC.

The rearrangement uses TRBV6-1 and TRBJ1-5; weak D call: TRBD1 (6 bases). Germline CDR1 MNHNS, CDR2 SASEGT. V was pared by 1 base and J by 7 bases, with 14 bases between. The CDR3 runs 15 residues. The CDR3 reads CASSEGQALRQPQHF. CDR3 bases: TGTGCCAGCAGTGAAGGACAGGCCTTGCGGCAGCCCCAGCATTTT.

The chain's CDR3 is CASSTGLAGGIYNEQFF. The CDR3, as DNA: TGTGCCAGCAGCACCGGACTAGCGGGGGGCATTTACAATGAGCAGTTCTTC. The rearrangement joins TRBV11-2 to TRBJ2-1, with 14 bases aligning to TRBD2. Trimming removed 5 bases from V and 4 bases from J; junction bases left unmatched: 7. The CDR3 is 17 residues long. Germline CDR1 reads SGHAT; CDR2 reads FQNNGV.